Below are 8 T cell receptor beta chains sequenced from a single sample in a study of T cell responses to AZD1222 COVID-19 vaccine. The data were produced by immunoSEQ multiplex PCR, yet TCRdb's version contains in-frame clones alone and is incomplete. Of fewer than 130,000 clones listed, around 90% were seen once; the top ten hold 1.6%. Sequenced material: peripheral blood, taken on day 0 of AZD1222 vaccination. The receptors here all came from an adult in good health.

J is TRBJ1-1 and V is TRBV27; no clear D gene. The CDR3 runs to 15 residues. With 6 bases removed from V and 7 bases from J, the gap between germline ends came to 21 bases. Germline V gene lookup returns CDR1 MNHEY and CDR2 SMNVEV (reference sequence). The CDR3 DNA reads TGTGCCAGCAGCGATCTCCTGGGCAGATCCGTTGAAGCTTTCTTT. This translates into CASSDLLGRSVEAFF.

The chain links TRBV3-1 (or the pseudogene TRBV3-2) to TRBJ1-5; no reliable D call. The CDR3 has 13 amino acids. Per germline, CDR1 LGHDT and CDR2 YNNKEL (reference sequence). V lost 0 bases, J lost 5 bases, and 5 bases lay in between. In DNA form, the CDR3 reads TGTGCCAGCAGCCAAGACAGATATCAGCCCCAGCATTTT. It codes for CASSQDRYQPQHF.

The chain uses TRBV15 and TRBJ1-1; possible D gene TRBD1, 6 bases. Germline values: CDR1 LNHNV, CDR2 YYDKDF (reference sequence). The V end was cut by 3 bases, the J end by 8 bases, with 16 bases between. This CDR3 has 14 amino acids. The CDR3 DNA reads as TGTGCCACCAGCAGTCTAAGGACAGAAATCGAAGCTTTCTTT. Translating it yields CATSSLRTEIEAFF.

CDR3 sequence (DNA): TGTGCCAGCAGACGGACTAGCGGCTCCTACGAGCAGTACTTC. Translated, it gives CASRRTSGSYEQYF. V is TRBV7-8 and J is TRBJ2-7; 10 nucleotides match TRBD2. Germline-derived CDR1 and CDR2 are SGHVS and FQNEAQ. V lost 6 bases to trimming and J lost 0 bases; unmatched junction nucleotides: 2. This CDR3 spans 14 amino acids.

The chain carries TRBV30 and TRBJ1-5, with 9 bases identical to TRBD1. The CDR3 totals 14 residues. From germline, CDR1 is GTSNPN and CDR2 SVGIG (reference sequence). The ends lost 3 bases at V and 7 bases at J; junction bases unmatched: 7. As DNA, the CDR3 is TGTGCCTGGAGGGGACAGGGTTGGGGGCAGCCCCAGCATTTT. It translates to CAWRGQGWGQPQHF.

This clone has a handful of counts. The chain couples TRBV29-1 to TRBJ2-5; D gene uncertain. Between the trimmed V and J ends, which lost 2 bases and 5 bases, there was a span of 9 bases. Germline assignment: CDR1 SQVTM and CDR2 ANQGSEA. The CDR3 runs to 12 residues. The CDR3 DNA reads TGCAGCGTTGAATTTGTGGCGGAGACCCAGTACTTC. This encodes CSVEFVAETQYF.

The chain couples TRBV7-9 to TRBJ1-2, with TRBD1 matching 12 bases. The ends lost 5 bases at V and 6 bases at J; junction bases unmatched: 7. This CDR3 contains 15 residues. Germline values: CDR1 SEHNR, CDR2 FQNEAQ (reference sequence). CDR3 nucleotides: TGTGCCAGCAGCCCCGGGGACAGGGGGCTTAATGGCTACACCTTC. It translates to CASSPGDRGLNGYTF.

The V gene is TRBV18, the J gene TRBJ2-7, with 7 positions matching TRBD1. Germline CDR1 is KGHSH and CDR2 is LQKENI. The CDR3 runs to 16 residues. Losses at the gene ends were 3 bases for V and 1 base for J; bases not matched to a gene: 9. The CDR3 nucleotides are TGTGCCAGCTCACCTCAATTCAACAGGGGTTCCTACGAGCAGTACTTC. It translates to CASSPQFNRGSYEQYF.